The present T cell receptor beta chain was sequenced within a study of cytomegalovirus exposure and HLA in healthy donors. CDR3 length: 15 residues. Between the trimmed V and J ends, which lost 3 bases and 1 base, there was a span of 10 bases. Germline CDR1 and CDR2: LNHDA and SQIVND (reference sequence). Both 60 Vbeta primers and 13 Jbeta primers went into the PCR. Using immunoSEQ multiplex PCR, the repertoire was profiled, and TCRdb retains in-frame clones only, with some absent. The sample consists of fewer than 200,000 clones, roughly 13% of them appearing once. In this sample, this clone turned up a few times.

The sample was PBMCs. The chain is built from TRBV19 and TRBJ1-5; the D gene is possibly TRBD1 (5 bases). This TCR was recovered from a man aged 50-59 years in good health and CMV-seropositive. Here the CDR3 reads CASSIQKGSNQPQHF. DNA of the CDR3: TGTGCCAGTAGTATCCAGAAGGGGAGCAATCAGCCCCAGCATTTT.